The present T cell receptor beta chain was sequenced within a study of blood T cell repertoires in COVID-19. Study overall: There were acute and convalescent COVID-19 samples, and they came from the United States, Italy and Spain. Sources were T cells, B-cell-depleted T cells, or PBMCs; the material itself was cDNA or gDNA.

Original methodology: Reference gene primer amplification gave estimated nucleated cell counts. Clones were read by immunoSEQ multiplex PCR, and TCRdb kept only the in-frame ones, dropping some. V and J calls and clone size follow that table, whereas D and trimming were derived from the DNA. The sample gives about 100,000 clones, about four fifths of which show up once; about 4.8% is in the top ten. Germline CDR1 is ENHRY and CDR2 is SYGVKD. CDR3 length: 14 amino acids. The V gene end was trimmed by 6 bases and the J gene end by 7 bases; junction bases not matched to a gene: 8. The sequenced material came from peripheral blood. The chain couples TRBV10-3 to TRBJ2-1; the match to TRBD2 covers 8 bases. This receptor was taken from a man in his fifties or sixties with acute or convalescent COVID-19. CDR3 loop: CAIRPGLEKNEQFF. In DNA form, the CDR3 reads TGTGCCATCAGGCCGGGACTAGAGAAAAATGAGCAGTTCTTC.